These 2 T cell receptor beta chains came from one sample sequenced in a study of beta chain features in type 1 diabetes. These receptors have no identified antigens. Study-wide findings and caveats: Moderately but significantly shorter TCRB CDR3s were found in Type 1 diabetes patients in all four CD4+ subsets.

Expressed TCRB transcripts were sequenced after all isolated RNA was converted to cDNA. Sequencing was performed with immunoSEQ multiplex PCR; in TCRdb, only in-frame clones are kept and a portion is missing. Among tens of thousands of clones listed, about 40% were seen once. Sequencing input: Tregs from blood. These receptor sequences come from a man aged 30 to 39 with type 1 diabetes.

This clone was detected a few times. CDR3 bases: TGTGCCAGCTCACCATCCCCAGCGGACAGGGGGCACGAGCAGTACTTC. Translation: CASSPSPADRGHEQYF. V gene TRBV18 combines with J gene TRBJ2-5; 11 bases match TRBD1. The J call may be faulty, since TRBJ2-7 better matches the DNA end. The CDR3 runs 16 residues. Germline V gene data show CDR1 as KGHSH and CDR2 as LQKENI.

This chain connects TRBV9 to TRBJ1-4; D possibly corresponds to TRBD1 (6 bases). The germline CDR1 and CDR2 sequences are SGDLS and YYNGEE. This CDR3 has 17 residues. The V end lost 1 base, the J end lost 6 bases, and 19 bases lay between the germline ends. The CDR3 region has the DNA TGTGCCAGCAGCGTAAGCACCGGGACACCAACGGATGAAAAACTGTTTTTT. It yields the protein CASSVSTGTPTDEKLFF. The full variable domain, completed using reference TRBV9 and TRBJ1-4, is DSGVTQTPKHLITATGQRVTLRCSPRSGDLSVYWYQQSLDQGLQFLIQYYNGEERAKGNILERFSAQQFPDLHSELNLSSLELGDSALYFCASSVSTGTPTDEKLFFGSGTQLSVL.